Below, 9 T cell receptor beta chains from the same sample are listed, as sequenced in a study of regulatory T cells in long-lasting Graves disease. Building of the TCR beta libraries involved iRepertoire HTBI primers and Arm-PCR of CDR3 regions. One entry per CDR3 protein results from TCRdb running MiXCR on the multiplex PCR reads. This table holds roughly 700,000 distinct CDR3 sequences, around 30% found once. Time point in this sample: persistent/refractory GD, antithyroid drugs over 5 years with positive TRAb. With RNA extracted from PBMCs as input, the TCR library was made. The sample was peripheral blood mononuclear cells (PBMCs), taken when the disease was refractory, from a patient treated with antithyroid drugs. These receptors all come from a female donor with Graves disease.

This sequence joins TRBV28 and TRBJ2-7; tentatively, D is TRBD1 (6 bases). This CDR3 has 13 residues. Germline V CDR1 and CDR2: MDHEN, SYDVKM. V dropped 5 bases and J dropped 2 bases, with 10 bases sitting between them. CDR3 sequence reads: CASSPQGTYEQYF. CDR3 DNA: TGTGCCAGCAGTCCGCAGGGGACCTACGAGCAGTACTTC.

This clonotype has only a few counts. The chain couples TRBV2 to TRBJ1-5; tentatively, D is TRBD1 (6 bases). The CDR3 runs 16 residues. CDR1 is SNHLY and CDR2 is FYNNEI in the germline V gene. Trimming took off 6 bases at V and 1 base at J, with 16 bases between the two ends. CDR3 amino acids: CASSTRGGRSNQPQHF. Written as DNA, the CDR3 is TGTGCCAGCAGCACTAGGGGGGGCAGGAGCAATCAGCCCCAGCATTTT. The full variable domain, in which reference TRBV2 and TRBJ1-5 provide the parts outside the CDR3, is EPEVTQTPSHQVTQMGQEVILRCVPISNHLYFYWYRQILGQKVEFLVSFYNNEISEKSEIFDDQFSVERPDGSNFTLKIRSTKLEDSAMYFCASSTRGGRSNQPQHFGDGTRLSIL.

In its sample, this clonotype was seen a few times. The chain couples TRBV9 to TRBJ1-1; D gene unclear. Germline values: CDR1 SGDLS, CDR2 YYNGEE. The length of the CDR3 is 16 residues. V lost 0 bases, J lost 0 bases, and 12 bases lay in between. CDR3 in amino acids: CASSVGTDIMNTEAFF. CDR3 nucleotide sequence: TGTGCCAGCAGCGTAGGAACCGATATCATGAACACTGAAGCTTTCTTT.

This clonotype was observed at least ten times. The chain is built from TRBV2 and TRBJ1-2; no clear D gene. The CDR3 runs 15 residues. V shed 1 base and J shed 4 bases, with 13 bases lying between them. Per the germline V gene, CDR1 is SNHLY and CDR2 is FYNNEI. The CDR3 reads CASSEVSSPPYGYTF. Here the CDR3 DNA reads TGTGCCAGCAGTGAAGTCTCCTCCCCTCCCTATGGCTACACCTTC.

This clonotype has a count of ten or more. The chain recombines TRBV20-1 with TRBJ1-1, with D possibly being TRBD1 (5 bases). Trimming pared 4 bases from V and 8 bases from J, leaving 14 bases between. This CDR3 is built from 12 residues. Per the germline V gene, CDR1 is DFQATT and CDR2 is SNEGSKA (reference sequence). CDR3 bases: TGCAGTGCTACCGACAGTCCCTACGAAGCTTTCTTT. Its translation is CSATDSPYEAFF.

Turning to this clonotype: Since no conserved phenylalanine or tryptophan closes the CDR3, a read error is the likely cause. For the CDR3, the DNA is TGTGCCAGCAGGGTAGGGCAACAGCCCCAGCATTAT. Its protein product is CASRVGQQPQHY. The chain has TRBV28 and TRBJ1-5; D call uncertain. V was shortened by 6 bases and J by 7 bases, with 10 bases between the two germline ends. The CDR3 runs to 12 residues. Germline CDR1 and CDR2: MDHEN and SYDVKM.

This sequence joins TRBV20-1 and TRBJ1-1, with a tentative D call TRBD1 (5 bases). Trimming took 3 bases from V and 4 from J, leaving 12 bases between them. From germline, CDR1 is DFQATT and CDR2 SNEGSKA (reference sequence). CDR3 length: 13 residues. The CDR3 reads CSASPGTGTEAFF. The CDR3 coding sequence is TGCAGTGCTAGCCCAGGGACCGGCACTGAAGCTTTCTTT.

The table lists this clonotype with a few counts. This sequence joins TRBV24-1 and TRBJ2-7, with 7 bases identical to TRBD2. This CDR3 is 14 amino acids long. The germline V gene encodes CDR1 KGHDR and CDR2 SFDVKD. The J segment lost 6 bases and the V segment lost 2 bases, leaving 6 bases of the junction unmatched. CDR3 DNA: TGTGCCACCAGTGATTGGGCCGGGAGGCTCGAGCAGTACTTC. Residues: CATSDWAGRLEQYF.

The genes are TRBV30 and TRBJ1-2; maybe TRBD1 (5 bases). The V end was cut by 1 base, the J end by 1 base, with 16 bases between. CDR1 GTSNPN and CDR2 SVGIG come from the germline V gene (reference sequence). The CDR3 is made up of 16 amino acids. The CDR3 DNA sequence: TGTGCCTGGAGTGCTATTCGGGACGATCATAACTATGGCTACACCTTC. It translates to CAWSAIRDDHNYGYTF.